This T cell receptor beta chain emerged from a study of radiation and T cells in renal cell carcinoma. Treatment of the sample: treatment-naive control, cytoreductive nephrectomy. The patient's renal cell carcinoma had clear cell pathology. General study points: Irradiated tumors held more dominant CDR3 motifs than control tumors. Compared with controls, irradiated tumors showed greater TCR clonality.

As concerns this clone: The antigen is undetermined.

Repertoires were generated with immunoSEQ multiplex PCR, while TCRdb's copy carries only in-frame clones and drops some. Among around 26,000 clones listed, about three fifths were seen once. Deletions cut 2 bases from V and 0 bases from J, with 13 bases between. CDR1 is KGHSH, CDR2 LQKENI, per germline. This CDR3 is 16 amino acids long. This TCR came from a man aged 35 to 55 with renal cell carcinoma. The chain carries TRBV18 and TRBJ1-1; possible D gene TRBD1, 5 bases. Material: tumor tissue, obtained from a patient whose treatment was nephrectomy without radiotherapy. As DNA, the CDR3 is TGTGCCAGCTCACCAAACACAGGACGCGTGAACACTGAAGCTTTCTTT. Residues: CASSPNTGRVNTEAFF.